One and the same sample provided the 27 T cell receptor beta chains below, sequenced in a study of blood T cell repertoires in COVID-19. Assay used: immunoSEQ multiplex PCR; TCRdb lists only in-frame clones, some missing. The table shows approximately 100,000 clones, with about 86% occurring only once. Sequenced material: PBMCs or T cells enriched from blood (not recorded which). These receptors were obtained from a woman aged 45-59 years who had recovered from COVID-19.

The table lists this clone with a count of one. The CDR3 DNA sequence: TGTGCCACCAGCAGAGCGCCGGGTATATACAATGAGCAGTTCTTC. This encodes CATSRAPGIYNEQFF. The chain employs TRBV15 and TRBJ2-1, with unresolved D. CDR3 length equals 15 residues. Per germline, CDR1 LNHNV and CDR2 YYDKDF (reference sequence). The V end lost 1 base, the J end lost 4 bases, and 11 bases lay between the germline ends.

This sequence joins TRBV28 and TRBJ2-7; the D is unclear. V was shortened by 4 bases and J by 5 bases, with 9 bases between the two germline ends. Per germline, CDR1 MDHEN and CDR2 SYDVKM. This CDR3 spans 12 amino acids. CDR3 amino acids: CASSYRKDEQYF. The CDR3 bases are TGTGCCAGCAGTTACAGAAAGGACGAGCAGTACTTC.

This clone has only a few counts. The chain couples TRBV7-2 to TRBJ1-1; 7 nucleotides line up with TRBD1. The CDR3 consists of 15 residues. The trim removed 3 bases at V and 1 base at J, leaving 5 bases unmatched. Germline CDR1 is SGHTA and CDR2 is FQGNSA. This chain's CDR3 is CASSFTGTANTEAFF. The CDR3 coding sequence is TGTGCCAGCAGCTTCACCGGGACAGCGAACACTGAAGCTTTCTTT.

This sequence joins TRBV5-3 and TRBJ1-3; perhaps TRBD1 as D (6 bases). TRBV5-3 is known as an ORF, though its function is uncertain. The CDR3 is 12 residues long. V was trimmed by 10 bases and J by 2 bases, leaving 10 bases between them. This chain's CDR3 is CALGGTGNTIYF. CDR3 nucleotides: TGTGCCCTAGGGGGTACTGGAAACACCATATATTTT.

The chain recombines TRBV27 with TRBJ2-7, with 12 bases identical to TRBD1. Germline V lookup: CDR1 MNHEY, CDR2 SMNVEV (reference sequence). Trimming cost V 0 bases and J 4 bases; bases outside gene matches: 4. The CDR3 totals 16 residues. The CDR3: CASSLSGTGGLYEQYF. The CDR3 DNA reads TGTGCCAGCAGTTTATCCGGGACAGGGGGCCTTTACGAGCAGTACTTC.

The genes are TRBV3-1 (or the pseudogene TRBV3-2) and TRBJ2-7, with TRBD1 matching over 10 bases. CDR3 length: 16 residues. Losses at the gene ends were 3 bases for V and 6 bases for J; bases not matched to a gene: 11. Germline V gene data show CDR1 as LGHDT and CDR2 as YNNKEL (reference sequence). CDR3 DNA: TGTGCCAGCAGCCAGGCCGGCGGGACAGGGGTTTCCGAGCAGTACTTC. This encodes CASSQAGGTGVSEQYF.

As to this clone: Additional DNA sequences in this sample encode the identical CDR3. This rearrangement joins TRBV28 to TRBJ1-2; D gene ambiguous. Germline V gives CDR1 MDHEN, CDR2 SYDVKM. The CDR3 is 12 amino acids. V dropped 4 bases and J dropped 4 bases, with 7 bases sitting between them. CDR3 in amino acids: CASSSGGYGYTF. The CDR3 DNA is TGTGCCAGCAGTTCAGGTGGCTATGGCTACACCTTC.

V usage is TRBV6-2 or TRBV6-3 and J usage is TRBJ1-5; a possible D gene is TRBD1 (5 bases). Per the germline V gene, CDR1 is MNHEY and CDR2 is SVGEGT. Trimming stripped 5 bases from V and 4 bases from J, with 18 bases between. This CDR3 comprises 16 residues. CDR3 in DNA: TGTGCCAGCAGTCCCACTTGGGGCGACCCTAATCAGCCCCAGCATTTT. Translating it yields CASSPTWGDPNQPQHF.

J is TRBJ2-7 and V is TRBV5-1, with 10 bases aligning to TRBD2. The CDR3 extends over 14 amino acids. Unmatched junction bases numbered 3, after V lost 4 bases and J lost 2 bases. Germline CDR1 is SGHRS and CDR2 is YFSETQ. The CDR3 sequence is CASSKREGPYEQYF. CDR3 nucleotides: TGCGCCAGCAGCAAGCGGGAGGGTCCCTACGAGCAGTACTTC.

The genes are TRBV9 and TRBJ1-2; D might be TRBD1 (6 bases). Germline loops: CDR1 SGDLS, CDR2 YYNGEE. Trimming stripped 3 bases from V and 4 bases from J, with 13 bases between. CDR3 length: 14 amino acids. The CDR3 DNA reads TGTGCCAGCAGCGAGAGGGGGGGCCCCTATGGCTACACCTTC. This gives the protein CASSERGGPYGYTF.

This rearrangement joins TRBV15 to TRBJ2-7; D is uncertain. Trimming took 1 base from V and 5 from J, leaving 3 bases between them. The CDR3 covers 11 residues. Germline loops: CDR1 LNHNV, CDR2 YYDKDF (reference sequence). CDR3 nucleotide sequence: TGTGCCACCAGCAGAGGCGACGAGCAGTACTTC. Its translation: CATSRGDEQYF.

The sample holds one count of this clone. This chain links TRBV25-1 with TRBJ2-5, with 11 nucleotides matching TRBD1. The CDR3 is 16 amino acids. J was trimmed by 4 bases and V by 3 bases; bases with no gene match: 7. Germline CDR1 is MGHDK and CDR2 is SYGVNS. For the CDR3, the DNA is TGTGCCAGCAGTGAGCCCCGGACAGGGGGCAGAGAGACCCAGTACTTC. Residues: CASSEPRTGGRETQYF.

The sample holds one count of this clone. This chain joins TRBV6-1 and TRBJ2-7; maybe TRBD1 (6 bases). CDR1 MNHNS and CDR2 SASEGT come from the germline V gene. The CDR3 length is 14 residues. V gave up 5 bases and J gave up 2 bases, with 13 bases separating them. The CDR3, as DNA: TGTGCCAGCAGTCCCCGGGACACCACCTACGAGCAGTACTTC. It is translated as CASSPRDTTYEQYF.

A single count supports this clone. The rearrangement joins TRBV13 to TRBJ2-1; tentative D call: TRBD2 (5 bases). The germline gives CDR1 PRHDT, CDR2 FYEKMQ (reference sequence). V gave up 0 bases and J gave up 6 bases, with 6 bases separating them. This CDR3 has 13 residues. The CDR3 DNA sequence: TGTGCCAGCAGCTTAGGGGAGGTCAATGAGCAGTTCTTC. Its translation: CASSLGEVNEQFF.

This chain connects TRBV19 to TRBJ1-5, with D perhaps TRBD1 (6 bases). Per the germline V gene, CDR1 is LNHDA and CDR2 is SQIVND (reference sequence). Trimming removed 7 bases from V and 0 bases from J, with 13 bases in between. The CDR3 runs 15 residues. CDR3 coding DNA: TGTGCCAGTACCACGGACAGATTTAGCAATCAGCCCCAGCATTTT. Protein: CASTTDRFSNQPQHF.

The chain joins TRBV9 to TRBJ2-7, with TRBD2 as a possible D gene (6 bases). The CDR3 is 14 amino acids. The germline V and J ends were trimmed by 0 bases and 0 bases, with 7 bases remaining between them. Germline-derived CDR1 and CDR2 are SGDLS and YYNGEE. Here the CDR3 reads CASSVGGNSYEQYF. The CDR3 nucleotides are TGTGCCAGCAGCGTAGGCGGGAACTCCTACGAGCAGTACTTC.

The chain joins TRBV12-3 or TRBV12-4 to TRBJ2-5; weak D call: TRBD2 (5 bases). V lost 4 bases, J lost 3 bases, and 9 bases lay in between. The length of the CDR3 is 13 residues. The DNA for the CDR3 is TGTGCCAGCAGTTCGGACTGGAAAGAGACCCAGTACTTC. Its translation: CASSSDWKETQYF.

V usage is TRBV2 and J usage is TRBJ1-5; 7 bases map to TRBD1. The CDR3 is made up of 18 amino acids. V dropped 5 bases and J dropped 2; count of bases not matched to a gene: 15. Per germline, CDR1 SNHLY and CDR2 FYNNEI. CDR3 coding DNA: TGTGCCAGCAGTAGCACAGGGGCAACTTGGGCAGGCAATCAGCCCCAGCATTTT. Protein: CASSSTGATWAGNQPQHF.

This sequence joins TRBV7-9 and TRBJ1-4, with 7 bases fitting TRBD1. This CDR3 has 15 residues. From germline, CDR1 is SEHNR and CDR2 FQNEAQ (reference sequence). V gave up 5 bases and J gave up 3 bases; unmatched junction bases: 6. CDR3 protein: CASSPDRVANEKLFF. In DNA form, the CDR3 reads TGTGCCAGCAGCCCCGACAGGGTTGCTAATGAAAAACTGTTTTTT.

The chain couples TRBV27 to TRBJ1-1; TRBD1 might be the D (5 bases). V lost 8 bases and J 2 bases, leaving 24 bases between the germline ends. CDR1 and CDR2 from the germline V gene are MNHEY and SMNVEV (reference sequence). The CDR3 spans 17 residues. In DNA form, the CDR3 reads TGTGCCAGCCCTATAGGGGTTCGCGGACGGGCCAACACTGAAGCTTTCTTT. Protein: CASPIGVRGRANTEAFF.

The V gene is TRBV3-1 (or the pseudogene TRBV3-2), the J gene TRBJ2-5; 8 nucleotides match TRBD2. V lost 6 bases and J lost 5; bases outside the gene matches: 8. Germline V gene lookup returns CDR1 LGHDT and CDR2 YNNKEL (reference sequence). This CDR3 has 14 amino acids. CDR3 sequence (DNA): TGTGCCAGCAGGCATCTAGCGGGCCAGGAGACCCAGTACTTC. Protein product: CASRHLAGQETQYF.

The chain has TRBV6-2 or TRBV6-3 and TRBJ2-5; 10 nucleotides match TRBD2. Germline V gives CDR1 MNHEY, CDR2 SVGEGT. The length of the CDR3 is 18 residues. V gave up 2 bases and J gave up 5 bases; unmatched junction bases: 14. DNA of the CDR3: TGTGCCAGCAGTTACAGTCCTACTAGCGGGGAATGGCGGGAGACCCAGTACTTC. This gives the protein CASSYSPTSGEWRETQYF.

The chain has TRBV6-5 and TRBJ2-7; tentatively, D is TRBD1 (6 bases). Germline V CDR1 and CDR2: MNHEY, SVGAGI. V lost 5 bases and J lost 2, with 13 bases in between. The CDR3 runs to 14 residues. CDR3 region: CASSTVRGTYEQYF. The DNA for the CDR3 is TGTGCCAGCAGTACGGTCAGGGGTACCTACGAGCAGTACTTC.

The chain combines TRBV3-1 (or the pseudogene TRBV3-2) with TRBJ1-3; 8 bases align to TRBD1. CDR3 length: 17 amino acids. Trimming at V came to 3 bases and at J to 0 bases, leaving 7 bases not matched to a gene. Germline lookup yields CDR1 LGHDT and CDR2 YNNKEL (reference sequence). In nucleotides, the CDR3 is TGTGCCAGCAGCCACCGTCGGACAGGGAACTCTGGAAACACCATATATTTT. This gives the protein CASSHRRTGNSGNTIYF.

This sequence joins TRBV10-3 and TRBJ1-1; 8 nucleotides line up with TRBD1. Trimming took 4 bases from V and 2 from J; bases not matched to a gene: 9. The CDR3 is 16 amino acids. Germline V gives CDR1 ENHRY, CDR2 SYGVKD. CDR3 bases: TGTGCCATCAGTGTTGGTGGACAGGGCCTAAACACTGAAGCTTTCTTT. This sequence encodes CAISVGGQGLNTEAFF.

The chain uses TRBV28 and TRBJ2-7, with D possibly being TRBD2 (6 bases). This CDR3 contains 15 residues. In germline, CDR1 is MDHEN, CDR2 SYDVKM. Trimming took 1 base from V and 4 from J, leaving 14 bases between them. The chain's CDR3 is CASSLFGRELYEQYF. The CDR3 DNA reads TGTGCCAGCAGTTTATTTGGTCGGGAGCTTTACGAGCAGTACTTC.

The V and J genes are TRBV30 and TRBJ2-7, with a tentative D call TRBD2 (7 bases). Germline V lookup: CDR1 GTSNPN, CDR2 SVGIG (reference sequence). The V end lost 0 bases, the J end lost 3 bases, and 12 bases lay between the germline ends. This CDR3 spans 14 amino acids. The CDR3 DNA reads TGTGCCTGGAGTGTACAGGGACTATACTACGAGCAGTACTTC. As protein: CAWSVQGLYYEQYF.